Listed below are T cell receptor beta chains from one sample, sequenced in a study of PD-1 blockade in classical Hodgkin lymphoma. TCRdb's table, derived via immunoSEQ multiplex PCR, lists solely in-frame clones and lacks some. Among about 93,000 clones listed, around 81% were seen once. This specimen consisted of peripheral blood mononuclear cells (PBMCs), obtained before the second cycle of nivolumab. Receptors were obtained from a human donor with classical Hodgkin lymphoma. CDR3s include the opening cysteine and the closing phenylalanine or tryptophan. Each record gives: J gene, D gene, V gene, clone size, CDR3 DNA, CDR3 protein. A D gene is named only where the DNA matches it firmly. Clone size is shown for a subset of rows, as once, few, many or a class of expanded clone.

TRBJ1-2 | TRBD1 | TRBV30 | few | TGTGCCTGGAGTTTGGGACAGGCGGTTGGCTACACCTTC | CAWSLGQAVGYTF
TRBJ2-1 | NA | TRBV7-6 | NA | TGTGCCAGCAGCTTAGGATCCTACAATGAGCAGTTCTTC | CASSLGSYNEQFF
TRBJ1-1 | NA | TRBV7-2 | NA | TGTGCCAGCAGCTTAGAGGTACAAGGATCAGCTTTCTTT | CASSLEVQGSAFF
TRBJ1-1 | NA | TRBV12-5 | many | TGTGCTAGTGGTCCCAGGGCAGGGACTGAAGCTTTCTTT | CASGPRAGTEAFF
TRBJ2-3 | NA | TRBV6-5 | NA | TGTGCCAGCAGTTACCAACCTACCCCGGATACGCAGTATTTT | CASSYQPTPDTQYF
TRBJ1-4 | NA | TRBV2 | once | TGTGCCAGCAGTGACCACGAAAAACTGTTTTTT | CASSDHEKLFF
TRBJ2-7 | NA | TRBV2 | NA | TGTGCCAGCAGTGAAGAGAGAGGATACGAGCAGTACTTC | CASSEERGYEQYF
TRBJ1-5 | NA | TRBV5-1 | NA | TGCGCCAGCAGCTTGGAGGGGTTGATGCCCCAGCATTTT | CASSLEGLMPQHF
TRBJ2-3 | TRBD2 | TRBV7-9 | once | TGTGCCAGCAGCTTAAGGCCTAGCGGAACGGATGGCACAGATACGCAGTATTTT | CASSLRPSGTDGTDTQYF
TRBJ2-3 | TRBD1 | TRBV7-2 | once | TGTGCCAGCAGCTTAGGACAGGGGACAGATACGCAGTATTTT | CASSLGQGTDTQYF
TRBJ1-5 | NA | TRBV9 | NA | TGTGCCAGCAGCGTAGGGCAGGGCAATCAGCCCCAGCATTTT | CASSVGQGNQPQHF
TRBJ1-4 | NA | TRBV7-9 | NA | TGTGCCAGCAGCTCCGCGAAGGGCCTGGGGGATGAAAAACTGTTTTTT | CASSSAKGLGDEKLFF
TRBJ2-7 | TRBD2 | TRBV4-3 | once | TGCGCCAGCAGCCAAGAAAACGTACGATTAGCGGGAGGGCTCACCTACGAGCAGTACTTC | CASSQENVRLAGGLTYEQYF
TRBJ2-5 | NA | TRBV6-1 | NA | TGTGCACTGACAGGATTTGGCGAGACCCAGTACTTC | CALTGFGETQYF
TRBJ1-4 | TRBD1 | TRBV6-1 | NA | TGTGCCGGCCAGAGGGGGCTAAATGAAAAACTGTTTTTT | CAGQRGLNEKLFF
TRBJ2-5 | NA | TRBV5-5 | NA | TGTGCCAGCTTTAGCTACAGGTCGCAAGAGACCCAGTACTTC | CASFSYRSQETQYF
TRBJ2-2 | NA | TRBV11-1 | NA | TGTGCCAGCCGTACCCTAGGGTCCTCGAACACCGGGGAGCTGTTTTTT | CASRTLGSSNTGELFF
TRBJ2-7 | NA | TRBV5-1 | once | TGCGCCAGCAGCTCCCCCGCCTACGAGCAGTACTTC | CASSSPAYEQYF
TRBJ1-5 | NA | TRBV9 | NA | TGTGCCAGCAGCGTAGCTCCCGGGTTGAGCAATCAGCCCCAGCATTTT | CASSVAPGLSNQPQHF
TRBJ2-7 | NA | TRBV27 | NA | TGTGCCAGCAGTTTAAGCGGGCTGGGGGCCTGGGAGCAGTACTTC | CASSLSGLGAWEQYF
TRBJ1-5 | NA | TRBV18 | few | TGTGCCAGCTCACCAAGTGGGAGCAATCAGCCCCAGCATTTT | CASSPSGSNQPQHF
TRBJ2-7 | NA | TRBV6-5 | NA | TGTGCCAGCAGTCCCGCGGTAGGGCCCTACGAGCAGTACTTC | CASSPAVGPYEQYF
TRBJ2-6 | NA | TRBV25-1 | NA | TGTGCCAGCAGTGAATTCGGGACTGGGGCCAACGTCCTGACTTTC | CASSEFGTGANVLTF
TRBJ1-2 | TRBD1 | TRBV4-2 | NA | TGTGCCAGCAGCCGGCCAGGACAGGAGGGCTACACCTTC | CASSRPGQEGYTF
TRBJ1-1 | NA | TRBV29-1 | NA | TGCAGCGCCGGCGACACCAGGGAAACTGAAGCTTTCTTT | CSAGDTRETEAFF
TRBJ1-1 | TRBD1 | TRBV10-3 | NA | TGTGCCATCAGTGAGGTGGGACAGAGGAACACTGAAGCTTTCTTT | CAISEVGQRNTEAFF
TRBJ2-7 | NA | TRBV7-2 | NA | TGTGCCAGCAGCTTAGCAATCAGCGAGCAGTACTTC | CASSLAISEQYF
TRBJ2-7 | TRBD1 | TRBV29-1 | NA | TGCAGCGTTTCGACAGGGGGCCACGAGCAGTACTTC | CSVSTGGHEQYF
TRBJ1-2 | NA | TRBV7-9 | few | TGTGCCAGCAGCTTAGGAGATCGCGGCTACACCTTC | CASSLGDRGYTF
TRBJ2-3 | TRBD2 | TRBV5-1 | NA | TGCGCCAGCAGCTTCGGGCTAGCGGGAGGTCGGGACACAGATACGCAGTATTTT | CASSFGLAGGRDTDTQYF
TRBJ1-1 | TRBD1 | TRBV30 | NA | TGTGCCTGGAGCCGAGGGGGCGGGACTGAAGCTTTCTTT | CAWSRGGGTEAFF
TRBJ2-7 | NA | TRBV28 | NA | TGTGCCAGCAGTCCCCCGGGGGAGCAGTACTTC | CASSPPGEQYF
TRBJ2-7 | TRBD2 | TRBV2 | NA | TGTGCCAGCAGTGAAACAACTAGCGGATACGAGCAGTACTTC | CASSETTSGYEQYF
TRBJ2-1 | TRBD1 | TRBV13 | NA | TGTGCCAGCAGCCCACAGAGGACAGGGGGCATGGGAGAGCAGTTCTTC | CASSPQRTGGMGEQFF
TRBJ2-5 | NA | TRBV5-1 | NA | TGCGCCAGCAGCTTGGGGGGAGGCGAGACCCAGTACTTC | CASSLGGGETQYF
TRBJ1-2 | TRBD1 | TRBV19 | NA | TGTGCCAGTAATAGACAGGGAGGTTCGGGTGGCTACACCTTC | CASNRQGGSGGYTF
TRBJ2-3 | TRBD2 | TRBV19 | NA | TGTGCCAGTAGTGTAGCGGGAGTCCAAGATACGCAGTATTTT | CASSVAGVQDTQYF